This T cell receptor beta chain derives from a study of OX40 agonist ivuxolimab in advanced cancers. Study background: Head and neck, renal cell, melanoma or hepatocellular carcinoma were the cancers that dose-escalation patients had. Earlier anti-PD-1, anti-PD-L1 or anti-CTLA-4 therapy was permitted; roughly 37% had received some. Three patients, one with hepatocellular carcinoma and two with cutaneous melanoma, responded partially. Study-level findings and limits: Doses of 0.1 to 3.0 mg/kg were accompanied by clonal expansion of CD4+ and CD8+ blood T cells by week 6.

The CDR3 spans 18 residues. Germline CDR1 and CDR2: LNHDA and SQIVND (reference sequence). V was shortened by 4 bases and J by 5 bases, with 24 bases between the two germline ends. Sequencing was performed with immunoSEQ multiplex PCR; in TCRdb, only in-frame clones are kept and a portion is missing. The repertoire has some 80,000 clones, approximately 85% of them found once; the top ten carry just under 25%. Concerning this clone: Its target is unknown.

The material sequenced was CD4+ or CD8+ T cells sorted from blood, taken in a trial of the OX40 agonist ivuxolimab. This sequence was found in an adult with an advanced solid tumor such as melanoma, head and neck, liver or kidney cancer. The chain joins TRBV19 to TRBJ2-1; D is perhaps TRBD2 (7 bases). The CDR3 sequence: CASSTQPRRGGGHNEQFF. Here the CDR3 DNA reads TGTGCCAGTAGTACACAACCCCGCAGGGGCGGGGGTCACAATGAGCAGTTCTTC. Combining the CDR3 with reference TRBV19 and TRBJ2-1 gives the whole variable domain DGGITQSPKYLFRKEGQNVTLSCEQNLNHDAMYWYRQDPGQGLRLIYYSQIVNDFQKGDIAEGYSVSREKKESFPLTVTSAQKNPTAFYLCASSTQPRRGGGHNEQFFGPGTRLTVL.